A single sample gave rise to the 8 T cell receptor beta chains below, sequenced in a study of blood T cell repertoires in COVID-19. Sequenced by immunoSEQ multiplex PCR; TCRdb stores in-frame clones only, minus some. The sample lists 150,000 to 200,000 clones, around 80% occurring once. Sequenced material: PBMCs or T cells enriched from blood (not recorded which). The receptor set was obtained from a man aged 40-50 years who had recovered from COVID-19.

CDR3 in amino acids: CASKIRQGGGELFF. CDR3 in DNA: TGTGCCAGCAAGATCAGACAGGGCGGAGGGGAGCTGTTTTTT. V and J are TRBV6-5 and TRBJ2-2, with TRBD1 matching 7 bases. The CDR3 is 14 residues long. The germline CDR1 and CDR2 sequences are MNHEY and SVGAGI. The ends lost 7 bases at V and 8 bases at J; junction bases unmatched: 10.

CDR3 in DNA: TGTGCCAGCAGCCTCATGACAGGGGGCGTCTTCTTTGGCTACACCTTC. It is translated as CASSLMTGGVFFGYTF. V is TRBV7-3 and J is TRBJ1-2; 10 bases agree with TRBD1. V lost 5 bases, J lost 7 bases, and 13 bases stayed unmatched. CDR3 size: 16 residues. Germline V gene sequence: CDR1 SGHTA, CDR2 FQGTGA.

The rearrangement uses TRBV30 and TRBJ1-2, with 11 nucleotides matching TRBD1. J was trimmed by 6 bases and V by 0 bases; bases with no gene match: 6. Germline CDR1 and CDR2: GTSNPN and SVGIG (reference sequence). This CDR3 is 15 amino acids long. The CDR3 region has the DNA TGTGCCTGGAGTGTAAGCAGGACAGGGGGCGATGGCTACACCTTC. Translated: CAWSVSRTGGDGYTF.

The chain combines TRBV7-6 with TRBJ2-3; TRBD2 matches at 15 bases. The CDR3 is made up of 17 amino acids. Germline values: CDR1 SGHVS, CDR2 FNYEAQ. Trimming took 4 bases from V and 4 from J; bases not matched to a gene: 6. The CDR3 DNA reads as TGTGCCAGCAGCTCCTGGACTAGCGGGGGGGCCGCAGATACGCAGTATTTT. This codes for CASSSWTSGGAADTQYF.

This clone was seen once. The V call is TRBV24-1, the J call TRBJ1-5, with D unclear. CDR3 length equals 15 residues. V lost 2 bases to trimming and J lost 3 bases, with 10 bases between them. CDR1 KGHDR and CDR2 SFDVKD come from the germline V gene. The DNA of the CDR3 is TGTGCCACCAGTGATTCAGACGGAGTCAATCAGCCCCAGCATTTT. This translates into CATSDSDGVNQPQHF.

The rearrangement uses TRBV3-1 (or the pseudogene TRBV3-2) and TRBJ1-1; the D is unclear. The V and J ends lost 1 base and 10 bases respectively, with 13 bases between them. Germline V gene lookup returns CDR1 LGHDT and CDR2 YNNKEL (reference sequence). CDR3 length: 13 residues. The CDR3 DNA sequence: TGTGCCAGCAGCCAAGGGCGGGGTTTGGGAGCTTTCTTT. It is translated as CASSQGRGLGAFF.

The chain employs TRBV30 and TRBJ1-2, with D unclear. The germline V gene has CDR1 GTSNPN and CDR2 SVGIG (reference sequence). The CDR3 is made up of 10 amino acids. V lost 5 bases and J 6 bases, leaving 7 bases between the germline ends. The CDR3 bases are TGTGCCTGGGGGGAGGATGGCTACACCTTC. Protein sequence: CAWGEDGYTF.

CDR3 sequence: CASSFVAYEQYF. DNA of the CDR3: TGTGCCAGCAGTTTTGTCGCCTACGAGCAGTACTTC. The chain recombines TRBV12-3 or TRBV12-4 with TRBJ2-7; D call uncertain. There are 12 residues in the CDR3. V was trimmed by 3 bases and J by 2 bases, leaving 5 bases between them.